These 2 T cell receptor beta chains were sequenced from one sample in a study of Ad26.COV2.S vaccination and SARS-CoV-2 variants (dated by TCRdb to the early 2020s). Libraries came from the immunoSEQ multiplex PCR assay. TCRdb retrieved this table from immuneACCESS and kept in-frame rearrangements only. Not all clones are present; in checked studies, unresolved V genes account for under half, and no reason is known for the remainder. The sample contains 250,000 to 300,000 clones, around 87% of them found a single time. In total, the top ten clones hold roughly 3.5% of the sample. Reading the label with the study, this specimen's treatment or condition is: roughly 20 received Ad26.COV2.S at low or high dose, single or two shots; about 5 received placebo; per-sample allocation not given. Repertoires of vaccine and placebo recipients were sequenced from samples taken on day 63 after the first injection.

The material sequenced was peripheral blood, taken in a trial of Ad26.COV2.S vaccine versus placebo. These receptors all come from a person aged 18-60 years who received the Ad26.COV2.S COVID-19 vaccine or a placebo.

The rearrangement links TRBV19 to TRBJ1-2; D might be TRBD1 (6 bases). Trimming cost V 5 bases and J 11 bases, with 15 bases left between them. The CDR3 consists of 12 residues. CDR1 is LNHDA, CDR2 SQIVND, per germline (reference sequence). The CDR3 DNA reads as TGTGCCAGTAGTGTGACAGGAGGAGGATACACCTTC. Encoded protein: CASSVTGGGYTF.

The genes are TRBV28 and TRBJ1-1; D perhaps matches TRBD1 (5 bases). Germline V CDR1 and CDR2: MDHEN, SYDVKM. The V gene lost 6 bases and the J gene lost 4 bases, with 12 bases spanning the gap. The CDR3 has 13 amino acids. CDR3 sequence reads: CASRFWGRTEAFF. CDR3 nucleotide sequence: TGTGCCAGCAGGTTCTGGGGACGCACTGAAGCTTTCTTT.